The clone carrying this T cell receptor beta chain showed up many times. As to time point: technical triplicate 2. The sorted libraries took approximately 1 million CD4+ or CD8+ T cells. This specimen comes from a study of neurological immune-mediated disorders. 5'RACE with 10-nucleotide random UMIs generated the cDNA. A single run covered 15-18 subjects with over 190 million TCR-beta sequences. TCRdb recomputed calls from the 5' RACE reads with MiXCR, one row per CDR3 protein. This table holds fewer than 40,000 distinct CDR3 sequences, 13% found once. V dropped 0 bases and J dropped 0 bases, with 6 bases sitting between them. This CDR3 has 14 amino acids. The germline gives CDR1 DFQATT, CDR2 SNEGSKA (reference sequence).

The receptor comes from a female donor with HTLV-1-associated myelopathy (HAM/TSP). Sequenced input: CD4+ T cells from blood. The rearrangement uses TRBV20-1 and TRBJ2-1, with no clear D. CDR3 DNA sequence: TGCAGTGCTAGAGAGGCGTACTCCTACAATGAGCAGTTCTTC. This codes for CSAREAYSYNEQFF.